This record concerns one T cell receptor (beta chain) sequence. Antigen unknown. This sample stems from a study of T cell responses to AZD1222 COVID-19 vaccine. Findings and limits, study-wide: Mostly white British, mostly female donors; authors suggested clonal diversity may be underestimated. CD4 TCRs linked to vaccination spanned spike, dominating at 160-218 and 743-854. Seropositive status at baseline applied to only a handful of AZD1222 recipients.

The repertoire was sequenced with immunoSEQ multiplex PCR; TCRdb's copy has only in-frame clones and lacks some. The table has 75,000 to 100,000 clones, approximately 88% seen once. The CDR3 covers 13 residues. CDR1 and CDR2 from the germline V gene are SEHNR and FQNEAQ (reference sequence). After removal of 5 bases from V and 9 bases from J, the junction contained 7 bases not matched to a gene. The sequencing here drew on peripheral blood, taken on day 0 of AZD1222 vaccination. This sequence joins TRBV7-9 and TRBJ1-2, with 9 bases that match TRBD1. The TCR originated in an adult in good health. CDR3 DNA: TGTGCCAGCAGCCGGGGACAGGGTCAGAGCTACACCTTC. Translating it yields CASSRGQGQSYTF.